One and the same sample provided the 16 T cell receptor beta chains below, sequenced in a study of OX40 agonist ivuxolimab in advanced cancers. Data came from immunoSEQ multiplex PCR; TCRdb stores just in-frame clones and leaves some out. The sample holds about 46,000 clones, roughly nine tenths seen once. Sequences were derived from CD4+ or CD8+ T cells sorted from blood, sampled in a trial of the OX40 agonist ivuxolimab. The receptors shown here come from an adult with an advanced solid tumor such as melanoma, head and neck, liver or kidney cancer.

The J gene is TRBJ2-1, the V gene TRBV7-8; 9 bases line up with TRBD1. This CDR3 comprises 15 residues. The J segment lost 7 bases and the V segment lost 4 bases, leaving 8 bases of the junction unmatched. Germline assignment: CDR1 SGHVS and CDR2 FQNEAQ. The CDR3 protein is CASSSTGTGQNEQFF. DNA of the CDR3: TGTGCCAGCAGCTCTACCGGGACAGGGCAAAATGAGCAGTTCTTC.

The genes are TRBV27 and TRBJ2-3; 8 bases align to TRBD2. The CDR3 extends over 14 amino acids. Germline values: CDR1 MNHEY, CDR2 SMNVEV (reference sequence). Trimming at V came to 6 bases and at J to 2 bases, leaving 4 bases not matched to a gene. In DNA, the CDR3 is TGTGCCAGCAGGGGACTAGAGAACACAGATACGCAGTATTTT. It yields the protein CASRGLENTDTQYF.

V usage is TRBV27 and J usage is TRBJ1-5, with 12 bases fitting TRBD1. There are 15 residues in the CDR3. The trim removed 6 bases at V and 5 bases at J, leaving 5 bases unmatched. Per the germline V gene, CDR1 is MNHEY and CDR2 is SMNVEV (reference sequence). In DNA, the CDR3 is TGTGCCAGCAGGGGGGGACAGGGGGCCGATCAGCCCCAGCATTTT. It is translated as CASRGGQGADQPQHF.

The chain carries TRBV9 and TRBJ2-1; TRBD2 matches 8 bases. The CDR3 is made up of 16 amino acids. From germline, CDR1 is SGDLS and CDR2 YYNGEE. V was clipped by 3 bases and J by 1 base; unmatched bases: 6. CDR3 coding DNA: TGTGCCAGCAGCGAAATAGCGGGGAAGTCCTACAATGAGCAGTTCTTC. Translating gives CASSEIAGKSYNEQFF.

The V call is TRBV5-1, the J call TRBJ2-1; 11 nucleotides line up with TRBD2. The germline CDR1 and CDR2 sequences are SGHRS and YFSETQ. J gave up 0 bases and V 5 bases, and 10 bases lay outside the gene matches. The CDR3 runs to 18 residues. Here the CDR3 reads CASSRLAGGSVSYNEQFF. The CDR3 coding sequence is TGCGCCAGCAGTCGCCTAGCGGGGGGCTCCGTCTCCTACAATGAGCAGTTCTTC. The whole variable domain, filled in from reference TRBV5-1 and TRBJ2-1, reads KAGVTQTPRYLIKTRGQQVTLSCSPISGHRSVSWYQQTPGQGLQFLFEYFSETQRNKGNFPGRFSGRQFSNSRSEMNVSTLELGDSALYLCASSRLAGGSVSYNEQFFGPGTRLTVL.

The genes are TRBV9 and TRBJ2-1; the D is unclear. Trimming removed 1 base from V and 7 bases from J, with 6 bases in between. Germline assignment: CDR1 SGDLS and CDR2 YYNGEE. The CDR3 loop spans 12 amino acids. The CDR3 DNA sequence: TGTGCCAGCAGCGTAAACGGGAATGAGCAGTTCTTC. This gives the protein CASSVNGNEQFF.

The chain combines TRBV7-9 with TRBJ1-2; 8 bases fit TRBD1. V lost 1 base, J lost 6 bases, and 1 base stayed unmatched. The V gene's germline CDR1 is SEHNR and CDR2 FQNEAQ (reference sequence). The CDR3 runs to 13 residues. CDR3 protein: CASSLVQGDGYTF. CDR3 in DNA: TGTGCCAGCAGCTTAGTACAGGGGGATGGCTACACCTTC.

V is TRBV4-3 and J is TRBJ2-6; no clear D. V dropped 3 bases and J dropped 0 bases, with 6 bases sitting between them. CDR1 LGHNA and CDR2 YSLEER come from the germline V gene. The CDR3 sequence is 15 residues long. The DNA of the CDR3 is TGCGCCAGCAGCCACAGCAGCTCTGGGGCCAACGTCCTGACTTTC. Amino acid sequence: CASSHSSSGANVLTF.

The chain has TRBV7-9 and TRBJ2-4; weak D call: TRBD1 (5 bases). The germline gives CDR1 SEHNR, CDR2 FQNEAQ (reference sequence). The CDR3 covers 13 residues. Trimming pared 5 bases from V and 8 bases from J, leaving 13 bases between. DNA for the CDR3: TGTGCCAGCAGCCCACCAGGGTTGGACATTCAGTACTTC. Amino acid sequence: CASSPPGLDIQYF.

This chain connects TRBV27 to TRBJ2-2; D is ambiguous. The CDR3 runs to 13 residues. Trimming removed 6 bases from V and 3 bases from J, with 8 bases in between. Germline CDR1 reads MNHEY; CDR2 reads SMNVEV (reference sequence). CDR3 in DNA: TGTGCCAGCAGCTACGACTACACCGGGGAGCTGTTTTTT. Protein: CASSYDYTGELFF.

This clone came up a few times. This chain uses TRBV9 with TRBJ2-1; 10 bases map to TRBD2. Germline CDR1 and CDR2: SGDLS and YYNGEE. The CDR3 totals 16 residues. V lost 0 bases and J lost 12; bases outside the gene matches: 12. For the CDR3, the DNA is TGTGCCAGCAGCGTAGCTCGGACTAGCGGAGCGGGAGGGCAGTTCTTC. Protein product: CASSVARTSGAGGQFF.

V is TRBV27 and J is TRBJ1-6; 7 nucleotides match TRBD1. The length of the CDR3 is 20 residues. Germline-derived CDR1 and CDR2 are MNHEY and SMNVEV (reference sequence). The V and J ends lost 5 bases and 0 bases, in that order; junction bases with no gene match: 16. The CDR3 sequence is CASSPNRPGQLSSYNSPLHF. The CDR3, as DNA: TGTGCCAGCAGTCCCAACCGTCCGGGACAGTTGAGCTCCTATAATTCACCCCTCCACTTT.

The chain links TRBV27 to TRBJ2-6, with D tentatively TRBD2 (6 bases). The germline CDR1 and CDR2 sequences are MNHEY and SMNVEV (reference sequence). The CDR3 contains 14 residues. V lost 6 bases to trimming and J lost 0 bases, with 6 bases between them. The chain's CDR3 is CASSGGSGANVLTF. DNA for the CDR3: TGTGCCAGCAGCGGGGGCTCTGGGGCCAACGTCCTGACTTTC.

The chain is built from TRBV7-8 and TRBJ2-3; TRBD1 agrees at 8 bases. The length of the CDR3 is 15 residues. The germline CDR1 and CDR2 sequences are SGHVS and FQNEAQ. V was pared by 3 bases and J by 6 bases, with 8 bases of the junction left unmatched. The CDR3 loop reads CASSFSRGPWDTQYF. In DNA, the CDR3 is TGTGCCAGCAGCTTCTCCAGGGGGCCATGGGATACGCAGTATTTT.

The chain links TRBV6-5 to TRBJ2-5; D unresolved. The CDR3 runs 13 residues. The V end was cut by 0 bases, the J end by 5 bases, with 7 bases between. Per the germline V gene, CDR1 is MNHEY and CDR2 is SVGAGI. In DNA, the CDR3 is TGTGCCAGCAGTTACTCGCTCGCGGAGACCCAGTACTTC. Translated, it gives CASSYSLAETQYF.

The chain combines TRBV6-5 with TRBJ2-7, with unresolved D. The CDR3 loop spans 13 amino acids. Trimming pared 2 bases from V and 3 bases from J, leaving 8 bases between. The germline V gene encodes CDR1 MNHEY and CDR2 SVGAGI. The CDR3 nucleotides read TGTGCCAGCAGTTACGGGGATTACTACGAGCAGTACTTC. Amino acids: CASSYGDYYEQYF.